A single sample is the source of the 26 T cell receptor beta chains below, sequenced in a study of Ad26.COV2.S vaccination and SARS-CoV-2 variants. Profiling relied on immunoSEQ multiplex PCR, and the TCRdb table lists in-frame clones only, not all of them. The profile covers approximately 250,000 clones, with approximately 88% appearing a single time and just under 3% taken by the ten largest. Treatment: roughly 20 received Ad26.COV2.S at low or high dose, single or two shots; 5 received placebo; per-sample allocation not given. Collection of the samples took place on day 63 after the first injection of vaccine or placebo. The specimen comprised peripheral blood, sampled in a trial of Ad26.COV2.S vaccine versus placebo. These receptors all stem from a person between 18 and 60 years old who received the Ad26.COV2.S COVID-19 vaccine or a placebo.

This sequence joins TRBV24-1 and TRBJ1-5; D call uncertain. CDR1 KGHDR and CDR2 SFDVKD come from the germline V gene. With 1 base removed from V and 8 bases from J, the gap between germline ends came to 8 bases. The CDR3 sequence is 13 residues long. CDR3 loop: CATSDLAGKPQHF. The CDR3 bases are TGTGCCACCAGTGATTTAGCGGGGAAGCCCCAGCATTTT.

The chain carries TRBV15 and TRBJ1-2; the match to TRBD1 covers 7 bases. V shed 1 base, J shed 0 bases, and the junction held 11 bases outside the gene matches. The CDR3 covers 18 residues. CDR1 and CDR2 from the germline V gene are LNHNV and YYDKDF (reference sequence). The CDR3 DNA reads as TGTGCCACCAGCAGAGCAGGCTCCCGGGACAGAACTAACTATGGCTACACCTTC. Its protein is CATSRAGSRDRTNYGYTF.

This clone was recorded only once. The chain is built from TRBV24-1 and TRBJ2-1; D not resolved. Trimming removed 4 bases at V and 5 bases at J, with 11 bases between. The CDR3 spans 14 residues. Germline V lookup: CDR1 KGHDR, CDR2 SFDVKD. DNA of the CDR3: TGTGCCACCAGTGACCCCGGCCAGCACAATGAGCAGTTCTTC. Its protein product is CATSDPGQHNEQFF.

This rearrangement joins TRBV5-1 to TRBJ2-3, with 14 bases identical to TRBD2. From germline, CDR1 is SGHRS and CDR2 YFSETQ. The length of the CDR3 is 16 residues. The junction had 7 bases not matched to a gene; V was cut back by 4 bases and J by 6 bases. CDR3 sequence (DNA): TGCGCCAGCAGCCCGGGACTAGCGGGGGCCCGGGATACGCAGTATTTT. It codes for CASSPGLAGARDTQYF. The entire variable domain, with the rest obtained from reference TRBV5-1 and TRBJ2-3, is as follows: KAGVTQTPRYLIKTRGQQVTLSCSPISGHRSVSWYQQTPGQGLQFLFEYFSETQRNKGNFPGRFSGRQFSNSRSEMNVSTLELGDSALYLCASSPGLAGARDTQYFGPGTRLTVL.

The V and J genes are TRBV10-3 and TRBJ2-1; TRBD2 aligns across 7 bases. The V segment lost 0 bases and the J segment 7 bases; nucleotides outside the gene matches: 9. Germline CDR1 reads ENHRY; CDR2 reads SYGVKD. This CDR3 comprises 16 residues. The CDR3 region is CAISESGGRAENEQFF. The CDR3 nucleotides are TGTGCCATCAGTGAGTCGGGAGGGAGGGCCGAGAATGAGCAGTTCTTC.

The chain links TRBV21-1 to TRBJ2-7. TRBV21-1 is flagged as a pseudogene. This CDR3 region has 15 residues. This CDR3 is CASSKVGGRSYEQYF. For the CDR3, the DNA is TGTGCTAGCAGCAAAGTTGGGGGACGATCCTACGAGCAGTACTTC.

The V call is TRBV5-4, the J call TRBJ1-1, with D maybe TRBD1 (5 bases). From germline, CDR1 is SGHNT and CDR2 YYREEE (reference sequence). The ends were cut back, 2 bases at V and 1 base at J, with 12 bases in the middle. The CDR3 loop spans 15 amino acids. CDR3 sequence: CASSFSLGTNTEAFF. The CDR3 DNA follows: TGTGCCAGCAGCTTCTCGTTAGGGACGAACACTGAAGCTTTCTTT.

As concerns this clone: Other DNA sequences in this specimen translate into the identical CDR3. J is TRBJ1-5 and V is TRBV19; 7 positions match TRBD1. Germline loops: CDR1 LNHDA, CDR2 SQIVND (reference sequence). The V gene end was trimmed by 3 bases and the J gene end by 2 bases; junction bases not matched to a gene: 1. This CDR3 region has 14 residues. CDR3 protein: CASSITGGNQPQHF. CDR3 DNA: TGTGCCAGTAGTATTACAGGGGGCAATCAGCCCCAGCATTTT. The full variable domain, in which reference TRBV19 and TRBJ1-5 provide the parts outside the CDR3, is DGGITQSPKYLFRKEGQNVTLSCEQNLNHDAMYWYRQDPGQGLRLIYYSQIVNDFQKGDIAEGYSVSREKKESFPLTVTSAQKNPTAFYLCASSITGGNQPQHFGDGTRLSIL.

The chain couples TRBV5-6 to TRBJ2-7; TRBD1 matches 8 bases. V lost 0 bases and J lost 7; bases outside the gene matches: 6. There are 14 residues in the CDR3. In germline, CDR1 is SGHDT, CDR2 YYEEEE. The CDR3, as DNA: TGTGCCAGCAGCTTGGGGACAGGGCCTCGGGAGCAGTACTTC. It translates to CASSLGTGPREQYF. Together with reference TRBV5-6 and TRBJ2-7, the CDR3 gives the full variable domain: DAGVTQSPTHLIKTRGQQVTLRCSPKSGHDTVSWYQQALGQGPQFIFQYYEEEERQRGNFPDRFSGHQFPNYSSELNVNALLLGDSALYLCASSLGTGPREQYFGPGTRLTVT.

CDR3 coding DNA: TGTGCCTGGAGTGGGGGCTTAGCCAAAAACATTCAGTACTTC. Translation: CAWSGGLAKNIQYF. The chain links TRBV30 to TRBJ2-4; D perhaps matches TRBD1 (5 bases). Germline lookup yields CDR1 GTSNPN and CDR2 SVGIG (reference sequence). The CDR3 consists of 14 residues. The V gene lost 1 base and the J gene lost 0 bases, with 7 bases spanning the gap.

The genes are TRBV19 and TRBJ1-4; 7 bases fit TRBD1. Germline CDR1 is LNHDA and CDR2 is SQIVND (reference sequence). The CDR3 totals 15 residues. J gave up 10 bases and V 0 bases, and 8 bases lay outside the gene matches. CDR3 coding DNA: TGTGCCAGTAGTATAGATGGGGTTCCAGGGGGAAAACTGTTTTTT. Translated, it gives CASSIDGVPGGKLFF.

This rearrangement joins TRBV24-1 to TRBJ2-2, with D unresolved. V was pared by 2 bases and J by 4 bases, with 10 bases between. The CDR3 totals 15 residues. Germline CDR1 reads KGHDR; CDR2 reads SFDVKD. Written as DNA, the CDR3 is TGTGCCACCAGTGATTCGCAGGCTTTCACCGGGGAGCTGTTTTTT. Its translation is CATSDSQAFTGELFF.

CDR3 amino acids: CASRAGGSNTGELFF. The CDR3 coding sequence is TGTGCCAGCAGAGCGGGAGGCTCGAACACCGGGGAGCTGTTTTTT. V gene TRBV28 combines with J gene TRBJ2-2; 9 nucleotides match TRBD2. CDR3 length: 15 residues. The V gene end was trimmed by 6 bases and the J gene end by 0 bases; junction bases not matched to a gene: 2. Per the germline V gene, CDR1 is MDHEN and CDR2 is SYDVKM.

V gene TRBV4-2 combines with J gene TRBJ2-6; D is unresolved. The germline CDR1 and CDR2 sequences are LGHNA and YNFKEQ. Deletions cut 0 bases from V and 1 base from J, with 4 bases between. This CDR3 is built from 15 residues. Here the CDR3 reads CASSQDQSGANVLTF. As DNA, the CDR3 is TGTGCCAGCAGCCAAGATCAGTCTGGGGCCAACGTCCTGACTTTC.

The CDR3 coding sequence is TGTGCCAGCAGTCCTCAGGGGCTGAACACTGAAGCTTTCTTT. Its translation is CASSPQGLNTEAFF. This rearrangement joins TRBV7-3 to TRBJ1-1, with D possibly matching TRBD1 (6 bases). CDR3 length equals 14 residues. Germline assignment: CDR1 SGHTA and CDR2 FQGTGA. Trimming shortened V by 6 bases and J by 0 bases, and 11 bases separated the two germline ends.

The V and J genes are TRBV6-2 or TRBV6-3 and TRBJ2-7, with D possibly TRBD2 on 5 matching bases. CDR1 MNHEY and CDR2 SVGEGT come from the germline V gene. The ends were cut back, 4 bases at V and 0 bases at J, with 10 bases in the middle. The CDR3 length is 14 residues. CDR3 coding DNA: TGTGCCAGCAGTTTAGGACGGGGCTCCTACGAGCAGTACTTC. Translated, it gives CASSLGRGSYEQYF.

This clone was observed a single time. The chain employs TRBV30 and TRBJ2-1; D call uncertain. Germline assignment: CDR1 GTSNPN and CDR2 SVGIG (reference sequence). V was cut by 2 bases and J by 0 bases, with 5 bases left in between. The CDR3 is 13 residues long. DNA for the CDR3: TGTGCCTGGAGTCGGAGCTCCTACAATGAGCAGTTCTTC. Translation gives CAWSRSSYNEQFF.

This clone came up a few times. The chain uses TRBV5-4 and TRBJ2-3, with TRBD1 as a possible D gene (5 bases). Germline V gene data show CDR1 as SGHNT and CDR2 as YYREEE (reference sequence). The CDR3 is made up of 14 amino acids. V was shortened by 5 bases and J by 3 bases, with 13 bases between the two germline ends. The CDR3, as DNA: TGTGCCAGCAGTCCTGTCGCAGGGACAGATACGCAGTATTTT. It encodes CASSPVAGTDTQYF.

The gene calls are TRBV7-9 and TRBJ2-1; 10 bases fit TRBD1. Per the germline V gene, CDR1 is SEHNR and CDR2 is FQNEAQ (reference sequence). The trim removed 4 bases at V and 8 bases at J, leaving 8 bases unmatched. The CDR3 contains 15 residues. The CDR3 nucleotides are TGTGCCAGCAGCTCCCGAGGGACAGGGGTCCATGAGCAGTTCTTC. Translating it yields CASSSRGTGVHEQFF.

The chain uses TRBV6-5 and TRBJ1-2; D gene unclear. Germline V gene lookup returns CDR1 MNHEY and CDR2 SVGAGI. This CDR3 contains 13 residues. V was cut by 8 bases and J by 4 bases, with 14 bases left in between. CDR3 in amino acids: CASSASRLYGYTF. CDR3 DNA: TGTGCCAGCTCCGCGTCCAGGCTCTATGGCTACACCTTC.

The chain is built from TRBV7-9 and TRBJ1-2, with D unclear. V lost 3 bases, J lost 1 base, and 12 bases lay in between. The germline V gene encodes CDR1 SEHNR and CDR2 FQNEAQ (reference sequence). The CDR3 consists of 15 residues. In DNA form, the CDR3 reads TGTGCCAGCAGCTTGGTTCCTCGAAATAACTATGGCTACACCTTC. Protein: CASSLVPRNNYGYTF.

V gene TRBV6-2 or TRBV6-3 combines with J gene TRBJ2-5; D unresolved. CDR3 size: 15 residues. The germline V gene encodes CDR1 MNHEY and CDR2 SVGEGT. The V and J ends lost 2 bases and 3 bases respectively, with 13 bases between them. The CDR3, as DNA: TGTGCCAGCAGTTACCCGCAGGAGCCCGAAGAGACCCAGTACTTC. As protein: CASSYPQEPEETQYF.

CDR3 nucleotide sequence: TGTGCCAGTAGCCTCTATTTGAGCTCTGGAAACACCATATATTTT. It encodes CASSLYLSSGNTIYF. The chain links TRBV19 to TRBJ1-3; D unclear. The CDR3 runs to 15 residues. Trimming took off 6 bases at V and 0 bases at J, with 12 bases between the two ends. Germline-derived CDR1 and CDR2 are LNHDA and SQIVND (reference sequence).

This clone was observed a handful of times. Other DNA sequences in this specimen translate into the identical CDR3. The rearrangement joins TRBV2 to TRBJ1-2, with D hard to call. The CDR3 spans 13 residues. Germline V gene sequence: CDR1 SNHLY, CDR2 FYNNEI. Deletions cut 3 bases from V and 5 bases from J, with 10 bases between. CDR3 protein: CASSEGERYGYTF. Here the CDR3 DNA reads TGTGCCAGCAGTGAGGGCGAGCGTTATGGCTACACCTTC.

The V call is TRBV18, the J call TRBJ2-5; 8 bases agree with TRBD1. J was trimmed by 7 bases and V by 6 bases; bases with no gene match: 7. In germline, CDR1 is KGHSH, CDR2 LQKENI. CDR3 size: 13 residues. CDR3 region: CASSSDRDATQYF. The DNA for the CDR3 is TGTGCCAGCTCCTCGGACAGGGACGCGACCCAGTACTTC.

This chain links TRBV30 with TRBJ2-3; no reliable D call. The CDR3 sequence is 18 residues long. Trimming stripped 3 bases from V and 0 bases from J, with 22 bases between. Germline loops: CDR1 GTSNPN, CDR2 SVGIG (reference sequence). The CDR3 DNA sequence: TGTGCCTGGAGCTCCATGTTCCTGCGACGAGTTAGCACAGATACGCAGTATTTT. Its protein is CAWSSMFLRRVSTDTQYF.